The clone carrying this TCR beta chain was seen many times. The antigen is not known. Absence of ophthalmopathy progression within 18 months defined stable Graves' hyperthyroidism. This record comes from a study of T cells in Graves' hyperthyroidism and ophthalmopathy. Study-level points and caveats: Blood also showed most of the thyroid clonotypes that were expanded above 0.001. The model's output predicted ophthalmopathy at a median of roughly 6 months prior to onset.

Amplification of TCR beta CDR3 regions used RNA as the template. Carried out on the TCR CDR3, a first-round RT-PCR used the HTBI primer set. One entry per CDR3 protein, called by TCRdb with MiXCR from the multiplex PCR reads. The sample lists about 620,000 distinct CDR3 sequences; around 15% were seen once. The source is a woman in her 30s with Graves' hyperthyroidism. Sequencing used blood.

The CDR3 sequence is CASRDTDPAFF. In DNA, the CDR3 is TGTGCCAGCAGAGATACCGACCCGGCTTTCTTT. The V and J genes are TRBV6-2 or TRBV6-3 and TRBJ1-1; D not resolved. Between the trimmed V and J ends, which lost 6 bases and 11 bases, there was a span of 13 bases. The CDR3 is made up of 11 amino acids. Germline V lookup: CDR1 MNHEY, CDR2 SVGEGT.